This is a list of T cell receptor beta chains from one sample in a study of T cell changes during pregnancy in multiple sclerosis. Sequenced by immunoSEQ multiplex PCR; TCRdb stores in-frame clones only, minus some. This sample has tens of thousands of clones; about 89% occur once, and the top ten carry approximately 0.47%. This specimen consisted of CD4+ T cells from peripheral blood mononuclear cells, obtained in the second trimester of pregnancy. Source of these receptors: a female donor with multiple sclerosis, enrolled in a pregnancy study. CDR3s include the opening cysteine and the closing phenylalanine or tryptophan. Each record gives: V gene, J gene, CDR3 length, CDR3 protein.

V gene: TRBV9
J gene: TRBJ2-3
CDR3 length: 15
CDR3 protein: CASSVGVGGTDTQYF

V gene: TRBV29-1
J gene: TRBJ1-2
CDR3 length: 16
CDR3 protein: CSVEGRTGGGSAGYTF

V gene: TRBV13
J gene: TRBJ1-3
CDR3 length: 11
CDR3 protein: CASSNATGEDF

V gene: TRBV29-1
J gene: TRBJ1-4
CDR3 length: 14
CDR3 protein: CSVQRQGSNEKLFF

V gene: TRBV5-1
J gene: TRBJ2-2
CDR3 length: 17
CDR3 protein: CASSLPGTSGHTGELFF

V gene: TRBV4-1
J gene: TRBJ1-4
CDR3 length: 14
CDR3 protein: CASSPTGQYEKLFF

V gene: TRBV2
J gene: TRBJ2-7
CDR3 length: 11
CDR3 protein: CASSPSYEQYF

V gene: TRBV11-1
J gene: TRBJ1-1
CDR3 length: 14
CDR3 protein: CASSWDSNVPEAFF

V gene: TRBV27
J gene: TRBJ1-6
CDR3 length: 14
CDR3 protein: CASSLSRVNSPLHF

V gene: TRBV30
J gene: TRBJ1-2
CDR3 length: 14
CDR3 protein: CAWSPQGASYGYTF

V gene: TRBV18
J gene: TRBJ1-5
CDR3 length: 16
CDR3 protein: CASSPPPGTGDQPQHF

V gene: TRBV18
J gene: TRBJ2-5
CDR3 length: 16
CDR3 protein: CASSPIERGQVVTQYF

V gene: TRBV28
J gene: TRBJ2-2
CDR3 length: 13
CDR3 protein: CASSSFRGGELFF

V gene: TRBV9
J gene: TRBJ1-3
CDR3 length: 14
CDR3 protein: CASSAGDSGNTIYF

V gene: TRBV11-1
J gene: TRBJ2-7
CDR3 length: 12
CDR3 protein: CASSFVSYEQYF

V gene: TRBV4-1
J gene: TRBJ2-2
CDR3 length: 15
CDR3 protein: CASSPVGGQVGELFF

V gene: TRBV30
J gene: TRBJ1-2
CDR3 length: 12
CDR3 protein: CAWSPRQGGYTF

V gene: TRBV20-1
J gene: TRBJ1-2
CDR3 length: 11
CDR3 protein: CSARGGGGYTF

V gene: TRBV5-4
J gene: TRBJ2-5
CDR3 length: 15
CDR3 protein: CASSFRLAGQETQYF

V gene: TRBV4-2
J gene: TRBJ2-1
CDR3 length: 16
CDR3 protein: CASSQALAGASHEQFF

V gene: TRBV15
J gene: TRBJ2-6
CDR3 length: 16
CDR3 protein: CATSRNDRAGANVLTF

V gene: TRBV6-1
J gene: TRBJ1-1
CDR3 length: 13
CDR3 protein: CASSERENTEAFF

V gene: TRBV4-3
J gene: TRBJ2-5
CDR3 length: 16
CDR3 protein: CASSESTSGGQETQYF

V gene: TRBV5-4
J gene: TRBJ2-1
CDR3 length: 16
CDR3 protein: CASSLTTGSGYNEQFF

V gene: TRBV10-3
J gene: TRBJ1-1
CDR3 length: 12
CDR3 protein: CAIGKGSGEAFF

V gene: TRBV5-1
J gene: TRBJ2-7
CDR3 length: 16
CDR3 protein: CASSYLTGTGGYEQYF

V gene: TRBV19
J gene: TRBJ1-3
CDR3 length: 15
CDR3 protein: CASSAGTGAGNTIYF